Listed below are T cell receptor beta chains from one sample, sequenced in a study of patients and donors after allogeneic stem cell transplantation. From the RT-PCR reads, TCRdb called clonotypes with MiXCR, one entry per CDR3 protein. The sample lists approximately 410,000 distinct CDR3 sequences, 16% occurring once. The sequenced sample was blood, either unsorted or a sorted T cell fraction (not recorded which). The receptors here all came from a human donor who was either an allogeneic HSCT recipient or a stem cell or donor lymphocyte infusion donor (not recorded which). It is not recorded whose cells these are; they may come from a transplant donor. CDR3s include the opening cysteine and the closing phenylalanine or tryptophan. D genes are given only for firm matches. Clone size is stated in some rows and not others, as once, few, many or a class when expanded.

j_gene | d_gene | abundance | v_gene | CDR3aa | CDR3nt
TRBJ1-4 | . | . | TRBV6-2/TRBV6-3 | CASSYSIGEPDEKLFF | TGTGCCAGCAGTTACTCGATCGGGGAACCGGATGAAAAACTGTTTTTT
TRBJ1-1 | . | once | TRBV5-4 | CASSLGQLEAFF | TGTGCCAGCAGCTTGGGACAGCTTGAAGCTTTCTTT
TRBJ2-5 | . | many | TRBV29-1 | CSVGDTRETQYF | TGCAGCGTTGGGGACACCCGGGAGACCCAGTACTTC
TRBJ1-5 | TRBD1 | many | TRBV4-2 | CASSQGPRGGQPQHF | TGTGCCAGCAGCCAAGGACCCAGGGGGGGACAGCCCCAGCATTTT
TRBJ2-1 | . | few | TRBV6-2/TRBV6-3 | CASTKLNGAHNEQFF | TGTGCCAGCACCAAGCTTAACGGGGCACACAATGAGCAGTTCTTC
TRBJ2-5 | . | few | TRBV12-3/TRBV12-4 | CASTLDRQETQYF | TGTGCCAGCACTCTTGACAGGCAAGAGACCCAGTACTTC
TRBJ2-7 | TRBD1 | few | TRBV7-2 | CASSLTQGGEQYF | TGTGCCAGCAGCTTAACACAGGGGGGTGAGCAGTACTTC
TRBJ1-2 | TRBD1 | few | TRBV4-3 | CASSQDKGQGGKDGYTF | TGCGCCAGCAGCCAAGATAAGGGGCAGGGGGGGAAGGATGGCTACACCTTC
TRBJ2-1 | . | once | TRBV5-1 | CASSSAGTDYNEQFF | TGCGCCAGCAGCTCCGCCGGGACGGATTACAATGAGCAGTTCTTC
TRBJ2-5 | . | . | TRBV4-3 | CASSQGPGLNQETQYF | TGCGCCAGCAGCCAAGGTCCGGGACTCAACCAAGAGACCCAGTACTTC
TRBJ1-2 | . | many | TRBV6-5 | CASSYSNTGTAIAYGYTF | TGTGCCAGCAGTTACTCGAATACCGGGACGGCAATAGCCTATGGCTACACCTTC
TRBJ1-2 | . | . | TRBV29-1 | CSVGFASQGYYGYTF | TGCAGCGTTGGGTTCGCCTCCCAAGGCTACTATGGCTACACCTTC
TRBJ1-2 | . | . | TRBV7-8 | CASSLLNSGGYTF | TGTGCCAGCAGCTTATTGAACAGTGGAGGCTACACCTTC
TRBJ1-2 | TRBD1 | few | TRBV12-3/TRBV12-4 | CASSLAPGTGGVGGYTF | TGTGCCAGCAGTTTAGCCCCCGGGACAGGGGGTGTGGGTGGCTACACCTTC
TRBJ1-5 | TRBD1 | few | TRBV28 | CASSFLRTGHRQPQHF | TGTGCCAGCAGTTTTCTACGGACAGGGCACAGACAGCCCCAGCATTTT
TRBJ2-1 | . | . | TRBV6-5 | CASSYTLRTSPSDEQFF | TGTGCCAGCAGTTACACCCTCCGAACGTCCCCCTCAGATGAGCAGTTCTTC
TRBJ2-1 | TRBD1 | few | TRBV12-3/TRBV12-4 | CASSLGDRGDEQFF | TGTGCCAGCAGTTTGGGGGACAGGGGGGATGAGCAGTTCTTC
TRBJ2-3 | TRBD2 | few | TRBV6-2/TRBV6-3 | CASSRPKEWGGEDTQYF | TGTGCCAGCAGCCGACCAAAGGAATGGGGGGGGGAAGATACGCAGTATTTT
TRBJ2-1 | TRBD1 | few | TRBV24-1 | CATSENGQGKNNEQFF | TGTGCCACCAGTGAGAACGGACAGGGGAAGAACAATGAGCAGTTCTTC
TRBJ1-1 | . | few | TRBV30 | CAWRLGHPNTEAFF | TGTGCCTGGCGGCTGGGACACCCTAACACTGAAGCTTTCTTT
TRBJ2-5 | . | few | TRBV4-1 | CASSQVQGGDETQYF | TGCGCCAGCAGCCAAGTTCAGGGTGGGGACGAGACCCAGTACTTC
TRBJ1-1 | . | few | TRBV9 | CASSVGDGHTEAFF | TGTGCCAGCAGCGTAGGTGACGGACACACTGAAGCTTTCTTT
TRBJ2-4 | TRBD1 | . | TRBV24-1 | CATSAPKETGMF | TGTGCCACCAGTGCTCCGAAGGAGACAGGGATGTTC
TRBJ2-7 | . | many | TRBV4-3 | CASSLETNYEQYF | TGCGCCAGCAGCCTTGAGACCAACTACGAGCAGTACTTC
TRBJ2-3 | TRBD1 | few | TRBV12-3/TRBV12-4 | CASSRDRYTDTQYF | TGTGCCAGCAGCCGGGACAGGTACACAGATACGCAGTATTTT
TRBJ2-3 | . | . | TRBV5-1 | CASSVGHSNYRVTDTQYF | TGCGCCAGCAGCGTCGGACACTCTAACTACCGCGTCACAGATACGCAGTATTTT
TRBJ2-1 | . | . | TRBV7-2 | CASSLTGRGTLWFF | TGTGCCAGCAGCTTAACAGGGAGGGGTACCCTGTGGTTCTTC
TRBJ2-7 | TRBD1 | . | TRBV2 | CASSGTGGNEQYF | TGTGCCAGCAGTGGGACAGGGGGGAACGAGCAGTACTTC
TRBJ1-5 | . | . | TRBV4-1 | CASSQEGSGYNQPQHF | TGCGCCAGCAGCCAAGAAGGGTCGGGGTACAATCAGCCCCAGCATTTT
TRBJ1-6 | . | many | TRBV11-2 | CASSLVRTADNSPLHF | TGTGCCAGCAGCTTAGTCCGGACAGCTGATAATTCACCCCTCCACTTT
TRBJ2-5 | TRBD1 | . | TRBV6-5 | CASSWGTGTKYQETQYF | TGTGCCAGCAGTTGGGGGACAGGGACCAAGTACCAAGAGACCCAGTACTTC
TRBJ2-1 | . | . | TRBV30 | CASSRVPNNEQFF | TGTGCCTCTAGCCGGGTCCCGAACAATGAGCAGTTCTTC
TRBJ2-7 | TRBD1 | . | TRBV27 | CASSPGTGWNYEQYF | TGTGCCAGCAGTCCCGGGACAGGGTGGAACTACGAGCAGTACTTC
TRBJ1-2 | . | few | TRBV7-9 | CASTDRKDYTF | TGTGCCAGCACCGACAGAAAGGACTACACCTTC
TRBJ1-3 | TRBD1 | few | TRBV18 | CASSPGDSSGNTIYF | TGTGCCAGCTCACCAGGGGACAGCTCTGGAAACACCATATATTTT
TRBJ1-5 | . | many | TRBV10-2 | CASSESGSNQPQHF | TGCGCCAGCAGTGAGTCAGGGAGCAATCAGCCCCAGCATTTT
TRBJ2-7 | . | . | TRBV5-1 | CASSLTGRGEQYF | TGCGCCAGCAGCTTGACAGGTCGAGGCGAGCAGTACTTC
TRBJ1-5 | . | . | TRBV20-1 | CSARKSNQPQHF | TGCAGTGCTAGAAAGAGCAATCAGCCCCAGCATTTT
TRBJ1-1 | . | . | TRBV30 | CAWSVSLNTEAFF | TGTGCCTGGAGTGTATCTTTGAACACTGAAGCTTTCTTT
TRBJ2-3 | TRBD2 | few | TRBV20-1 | CSAVGLAGKSDTQYF | TGCAGTGCTGTCGGGCTAGCGGGGAAATCGGATACGCAGTATTTT
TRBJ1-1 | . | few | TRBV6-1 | CASRPRAYTEAFF | TGTGCCAGCAGACCCCGGGCATACACTGAAGCTTTCTTT
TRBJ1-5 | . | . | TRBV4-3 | CASSQDRRGQGQPQHF | TGCGCCAGCAGCCAAGATCGTCGGGGGCAGGGGCAGCCCCAGCATTTT
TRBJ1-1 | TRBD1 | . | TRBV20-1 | CSAGRTGGGGLNPEAFF | TGCAGTGCCGGTCGGACAGGGGGCGGGGGCCTGAATCCTGAAGCTTTCTTT
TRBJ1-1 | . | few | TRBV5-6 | CASSLVQADGDAFF | TGTGCCAGCAGCTTGGTCCAGGCGGACGGAGATGCTTTCTTT